This T cell receptor beta chain emerged from a study of T cells in Graves' hyperthyroidism and ophthalmopathy (dated 2019 in TCRdb). About the full investigation: Peripheral blood samples were taken at initial diagnosis, before any treatment was given. To identify TCR V-J signatures that set the groups apart, the researchers used a discovery cohort of about a hundred patients, made up of 40 to 45 with Graves' ophthalmopathy and 57 with stable Graves' hyperthyroidism. Prospective prediction of ophthalmopathy was tested in an independent validation cohort consisting of 18 to 20 hyperthyroidism patients and 15 or so patients who later progressed to ophthalmopathy. For training and testing, the approximately 97 patients in the discovery cohort were randomly divided in a 7:3 ratio. The study also compared thyroid tissue and blood T-cell repertoires from 5 to 7 Graves' hyperthyroidism patients. Following sampling, methimazole starting at 30 mg daily was given to hyperthyroidism patients, and high-dose intravenous methylprednisolone was given to ophthalmopathy patients. According to the paper, TCR Vbeta CDR3 sequencing was carried out on 135 peripheral blood samples, which came from more than 40 ophthalmopathy, roughly 75 hyperthyroidism and about 17 progressor patients.

The germline V gene gives CDR1 as MDHEN and CDR2 as SYDVKM. The CDR3 holds 13 amino acids from the cysteine to the phenylalanine. Solely the CDR3 DNA is kept, with 39 bases framed from the first base. V lost 5 bases and J lost 2 bases; the stretch between them is 10 bases long. This clonotype has a handful of counts. Its antigen is unknown. Base qualities are not recorded, but no much larger clone differs from it by a single base. Moderately to severely active disease, a Clinical Activity Score of at least 3, a NOSPECS grade of at least 4, and a duration under 3 months were present in ophthalmopathy patients. Any patient with an uncontrolled infection, another autoimmune disease, pregnancy or lactation was excluded. Clinical symptoms, serum thyroxine and TRAb, thyroid ultrasound, and orbital computed tomography formed the basis for the diagnoses. PBMCs were separated from around 9.1 ml of fresh peripheral blood using Ficoll-Paque density gradient centrifugation. Total RNA was extracted with Trizol reagent, and quality was checked on an Agilent 2100 Bioanalyzer.

Amplification of TCR beta CDR3 regions was carried out from RNA transcripts. A first-round RT-PCR of the TCR CDR3 used the HTBI primer set with the Qiagen OneStep RT-PCR kit. A second multiplex PCR round built the libraries, followed by size selection and purification. Sequencing of the libraries was done on an Illumina HiSeq2000 using paired-end 100 bp reads. The original methods were these. SOAPnuke was used to process the raw data, throwing out any read that contained adapters or uncalled bases, had a mean Phred below 15, or lacked an exact constant-primer or identifier match. High-quality paired reads were merged with COPE v1.2.5, and unique nucleotide sequences were defined as clonotypes. Clonotypes were aligned to IMGT TRBV, TRBD and TRBJ reference segments using MiTCR v1.1. Analysis was restricted to V-J combinations with a frequency above 0.0001, which covered roughly 99% of repertoires. A TCS score was defined as the ratio between F50 (clonal expansion) and ExV (chaos), using BLOSUM62-based TCRdist between CDR3 peptides within each V-J. Welch's t-statistics and random forest reduced roughly 500 V-J features to 10 to 15, which were used in a naive Bayes classifier (R e1071). Starting from the raw public reads, TCRdb applied fastp trimming at Q25, assembled clones with MiXCR and retained in-frame beta chains. Entries are consolidated by CDR3 protein sequence, retaining the most common genes and DNA. These V and J calls rely on TCRdb rather than the paper's analysis. This sample comprises 660,000 or so distinct CDR3 sequences, 20% of them detected only once. The top ten clones comprise about 34% of the sample.

The paper as a whole reports these results and caveats: No statistical method was used to set the sample size in advance, and investigators knew the group allocation. Most expanded thyroid clonotypes (frequency above 0.001) were also found in blood, which suggests that blood repertoires may mirror thyroid immune responses. In cross-validation, a model built on a 13 V-J signature told ophthalmopathy apart from stable hyperthyroidism with approximately 90% sensitivity and approximately 84% specificity, and in testing the same model reached 80%/75%. In validation, the model predicted progression to ophthalmopathy a median of roughly six months before onset, with over 55% sensitivity and 72.22% specificity.

Here the chain combines TRBV28 and TRBJ2-7, with a tentative D gene TRBD2 over 6 matching bases. The sample consisted of blood. The receptor comes from a man aged 25-40 years with Graves' ophthalmopathy. The CDR3 protein sequence reads: CASSPVAAYEQYF. The DNA is TGTGCCAGCAGTCCCGTAGCGGCCTACGAGCAGTACTTC.